This T cell receptor beta chain derives from a study of blood T cell repertoires in COVID-19. About the study: Specimens from acute and convalescent COVID-19 originated in the United States, Italy and Spain. PBMCs, B-cell-depleted T cells, or T cells provided the cDNA or gDNA that made up the material.

Assay used: immunoSEQ multiplex PCR; TCRdb lists only in-frame clones, some missing. Among roughly 480,000 clones listed, 85% to 90% were seen once. This CDR3 is built from 14 residues. V was cut by 3 bases and J by 5 bases, with 13 bases left in between. In germline, CDR1 is SGHRS, CDR2 YFSETQ. The sequenced sample consisted of peripheral blood. This TCR was recovered from a man aged 18 to 29 with COVID-19, enrolled during active disease. The chain is built from TRBV5-1 and TRBJ2-3; tentative D call: TRBD2 (6 bases). The CDR3 loop is CASSSGTSRDTQYF. CDR3 nucleotide sequence: TGCGCCAGCAGCTCCGGGACTTCTAGAGATACGCAGTATTTT. The full variable domain, completed using reference TRBV5-1 and TRBJ2-3, is KAGVTQTPRYLIKTRGQQVTLSCSPISGHRSVSWYQQTPGQGLQFLFEYFSETQRNKGNFPGRFSGRQFSNSRSEMNVSTLELGDSALYLCASSSGTSRDTQYFGPGTRLTVL.